This entry concerns a single T cell receptor beta chain. These data are taken from a study of T cells after yellow fever vaccination. TCRdb reprocessed the 5' RACE reads via MiXCR and lists one record per CDR3 protein. The data show a few hundred thousand distinct CDR3 sequences, less than 20% seen once. The sequence was obtained from a man younger than 35 who received the YFV17D yellow fever vaccine. The sequencing used PBMCs, collected 5 days after the first yellow fever vaccination.

The CDR3 coding sequence is TGTGCCAGCAGCTTACCCACCCCGACAGGACTTAATTCACCCCTCCACTTT. Amino acids: CASSLPTPTGLNSPLHF. V and J are TRBV11-2 and TRBJ1-6, with D perhaps matching TRBD1 (6 bases). CDR1 and CDR2 from the germline V gene are SGHAT and FQNNGV. The V and J ends lost 2 bases and 6 bases respectively, with 17 bases between them. CDR3 length: 17 amino acids.